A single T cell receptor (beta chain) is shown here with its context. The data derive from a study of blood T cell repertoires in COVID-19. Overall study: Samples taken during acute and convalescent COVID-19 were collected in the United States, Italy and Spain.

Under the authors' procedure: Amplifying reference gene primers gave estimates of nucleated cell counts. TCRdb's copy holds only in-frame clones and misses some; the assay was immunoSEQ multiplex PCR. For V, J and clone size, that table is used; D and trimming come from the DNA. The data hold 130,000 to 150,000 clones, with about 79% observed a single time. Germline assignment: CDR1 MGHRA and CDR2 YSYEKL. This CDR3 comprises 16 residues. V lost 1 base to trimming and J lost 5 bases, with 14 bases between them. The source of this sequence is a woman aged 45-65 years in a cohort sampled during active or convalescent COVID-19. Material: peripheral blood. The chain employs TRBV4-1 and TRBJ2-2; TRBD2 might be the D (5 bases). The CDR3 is CASSQAPRARTGELFF. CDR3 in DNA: TGCGCCAGCAGCCAAGCCCCGCGGGCGAGAACCGGGGAGCTGTTTTTT.